This T cell receptor beta chain came from a study of shared clonotypes between healthy human individuals. With regard to this clone: Its target is unknown.

It was at deep level that the assay was run. Each sorted subset replicate got 200 ng genomic DNA, roughly 30,000 genomes. Measured with immunoSEQ multiplex PCR; TCRdb has only the in-frame clones, and not every one. The data show hundreds of thousands of clones, with about 74% seen just once and approximately 1.8% held by the top ten. This CDR3 has 17 residues. With V trimmed by 2 bases and J by 1 base, 9 bases remained unmatched. The germline gives CDR1 LGHNA, CDR2 YNFKEQ. Whole-study findings and limits: Large depth notwithstanding, sorted-subset sequencing proved incomplete by rarefaction. Naive subsets tended to show greater estimated richness than memory subsets.

This chain joins TRBV4-2 and TRBJ2-5; 8 positions match TRBD2. Sequencing input: memory CD4+ T cells sorted from blood. Subset here: CD45RA-negative fraction. The clonotype was recovered from a woman aged 25 to 39 in good health. The CDR3 loop reads CASSQTGAGALQETQYF. CDR3 DNA: TGTGCCAGCAGCCAAACAGGAGCGGGAGCCCTCCAAGAGACCCAGTACTTC.